The following is a T cell receptor (beta chain) sequence with its context. This sample was included in a study of blood T cell repertoires in COVID-19. Turning to the study itself: Sites in the United States, Italy and Spain provided acute and convalescent COVID-19 samples. PBMCs, B-cell-depleted T cells, or T cells were the source of the cDNA or gDNA that made up the material.

Study processing details: Using reference gene primer amplification, nucleated cell counts were estimated. The repertoire was sequenced with immunoSEQ multiplex PCR; TCRdb's copy has only in-frame clones and lacks some. V, J and clone size are those of that table, while D and trimming were read from the DNA. Seen here are about 97,000 clones, 91% observed once, and the top ten hold 4.2%. The CDR3 contains 13 residues. The ends were cut back, 7 bases at V and 6 bases at J, with 15 bases in the middle. Sequencing used peripheral blood. The receptor was isolated from a man between 18 and 29 years old with acute or convalescent COVID-19. J is TRBJ1-2 and V is TRBV12-3 or TRBV12-4, with D tentatively TRBD1 (6 bases). CDR3 DNA sequence: TGTGCCAGCAATATGATGGGGACAAATGGCTACACCTTC. The encoded protein is CASNMMGTNGYTF.